One sample yielded the 22 T cell receptor beta chains listed below, sequenced in a study of blood T cell repertoires in COVID-19. Libraries were prepared by immunoSEQ multiplex PCR; TCRdb keeps only in-frame clonotypes and omits some of them. The data contain about 210,000 clones, roughly 77% of them singletons. Sequencing input: PBMCs or T cells enriched from blood (not recorded which). All receptors come from a man aged 40-50 years who had recovered from COVID-19.

This clone has just one count. This rearrangement joins TRBV15 to TRBJ1-5; D gene uncertain. V was cut by 7 bases and J by 7 bases, with 20 bases left in between. The CDR3 spans 15 residues. Per germline, CDR1 LNHNV and CDR2 YYDKDF (reference sequence). CDR3 sequence (DNA): TGTGCCACCACCACAGCCCCCAGTAACAACCAGCCCCAGCATTTT. Its translation: CATTTAPSNNQPQHF.

This chain connects TRBV5-1 to TRBJ1-2, with D maybe TRBD1 (6 bases). With 5 bases removed from V and 5 bases from J, the gap between germline ends came to 19 bases. Germline V CDR1 and CDR2: SGHRS, YFSETQ. This CDR3 has 15 amino acids. The CDR3 DNA reads TGCGCCAGCAGTTCCCATGACAGGACGCTTTATGGCTACACCTTC. This gives the protein CASSSHDRTLYGYTF.

The CDR3 DNA sequence: TGTGCCAGCAGAAGACAGGGGGCGCGAGCCGGGGAGCTGTTTTTT. Translation gives CASRRQGARAGELFF. V gene TRBV14 combines with J gene TRBJ2-2; 10 bases are shared with TRBD1. The CDR3 is 15 amino acids. Trimming cost V 6 bases and J 6 bases; bases outside gene matches: 7. The germline V gene encodes CDR1 SGHDN and CDR2 FVKESK.

The chain carries TRBV19 and TRBJ2-2, with D maybe TRBD2 (6 bases). The V end lost 6 bases, the J end lost 4 bases, and 12 bases lay between the germline ends. In germline, CDR1 is LNHDA, CDR2 SQIVND (reference sequence). The CDR3 is 14 residues long. The DNA of the CDR3 is TGTGCCAGTAGGCAACAGGAGGGCACCGGGGAGCTGTTTTTT. Translation gives CASRQQEGTGELFF. The complete variable domain, with remaining parts taken from reference TRBV19 and TRBJ2-2, reads DGGITQSPKYLFRKEGQNVTLSCEQNLNHDAMYWYRQDPGQGLRLIYYSQIVNDFQKGDIAEGYSVSREKKESFPLTVTSAQKNPTAFYLCASRQQEGTGELFFGEGSRLTVL.

The chain has TRBV5-6 and TRBJ2-7, with D maybe TRBD1 (5 bases). Germline CDR1 is SGHDT and CDR2 is YYEEEE. The V end lost 4 bases, the J end lost 5 bases, and 16 bases lay between the germline ends. The CDR3 spans 14 residues. CDR3 sequence reads: CASSRGQGVDEQYF. The DNA for the CDR3 is TGTGCCAGCAGCCGTGGTCAGGGCGTCGACGAGCAGTACTTC.

J is TRBJ1-1 and V is TRBV2; D call uncertain. Trimming shortened V by 7 bases and J by 4 bases, and 13 bases separated the two germline ends. The CDR3 has 13 amino acids. Germline V gene data show CDR1 as SNHLY and CDR2 as FYNNEI. The chain's CDR3 is CASTGLEGTEAFF. In nucleotides, the CDR3 is TGTGCCAGCACGGGCCTCGAGGGCACTGAAGCTTTCTTT.

A few counts support this clone. The V and J genes are TRBV6-2 or TRBV6-3 and TRBJ1-5; D uncertain. Between the trimmed V and J ends, which lost 6 bases and 1 base, there was a span of 10 bases. Per the germline V gene, CDR1 is MNHEY and CDR2 is SVGEGT. This CDR3 is built from 14 residues. CDR3 DNA sequence: TGTGCCAGCAGCTCGGGGTCGAGCAATCAGCCCCAGCATTTT. Its translation: CASSSGSSNQPQHF.

The V gene is TRBV5-8, the J gene TRBJ2-5, with 9 positions matching TRBD1. With V trimmed by 2 bases and J by 5 bases, 13 bases remained unmatched. CDR3 length equals 17 residues. Germline CDR1 reads SGHTS; CDR2 reads YDEGEE. The CDR3 here is CASSFFSGTGSGETQYF. CDR3 DNA sequence: TGTGCCAGCAGCTTCTTCTCCGGGACAGGGAGCGGCGAGACCCAGTACTTC.

V and J are TRBV6-6 and TRBJ1-6; 8 nucleotides align to TRBD1. This CDR3 spans 16 amino acids. The germline CDR1 and CDR2 sequences are MNHNY and SVGAGI (reference sequence). The trim removed 0 bases at V and 4 bases at J, leaving 2 bases unmatched. CDR3 residues: CASSYSRTGYNSPLHF. The CDR3 DNA sequence: TGTGCCAGCAGTTACTCAAGGACAGGGTATAATTCACCCCTCCACTTT.

This sequence joins TRBV27 and TRBJ1-2; 7 bases line up with TRBD1. Trimming removed 3 bases from V and 4 bases from J; junction bases left unmatched: 11. This CDR3 comprises 16 residues. In germline, CDR1 is MNHEY, CDR2 SMNVEV (reference sequence). The CDR3, as DNA: TGTGCCAGCAGTTTCCAGGGACAGACAAACTCCTATGGCTACACCTTC. This translates into CASSFQGQTNSYGYTF.

The DNA for the CDR3 is TGTGCCAGCAGCGGGAAGACAGGGCTTAGGGGCTACACCTTC. Its translation: CASSGKTGLRGYTF. The gene calls are TRBV21-1 and TRBJ1-2; the table's D call TRBD1 went unverified against the DNA. TRBV21-1 is classified as a pseudogene. CDR3 length: 14 residues.

The DNA of the CDR3 is TGTGCCAGCAGTGACCGGGACAGCTGGGGCTATGGCTACACCTTC. It encodes CASSDRDSWGYGYTF. The chain has TRBV2 and TRBJ1-2; TRBD1 aligns across 7 bases. Losses at the gene ends were 3 bases for V and 4 bases for J; bases not matched to a gene: 8. This CDR3 has 15 amino acids. Germline V gene data show CDR1 as SNHLY and CDR2 as FYNNEI.

V usage is TRBV5-1 and J usage is TRBJ1-2; D not resolved. The V and J ends lost 6 bases and 4 bases respectively, with 19 bases between them. This CDR3 is 15 amino acids long. CDR1 SGHRS and CDR2 YFSETQ come from the germline V gene. The CDR3 bases are TGCGCCAGCACCGTGGGAGGGTCCTCTAGCTATGGCTACACCTTC. It encodes CASTVGGSSSYGYTF. Full variable domain (outside the CDR3, taken from reference TRBV5-1 and TRBJ1-2): KAGVTQTPRYLIKTRGQQVTLSCSPISGHRSVSWYQQTPGQGLQFLFEYFSETQRNKGNFPGRFSGRQFSNSRSEMNVSTLELGDSALYLCASTVGGSSSYGYTFGSGTRLTVV.

CDR3 sequence: CASSVEDRGLSYGYTF. In DNA form, the CDR3 reads TGTGCCAGCAGTGTAGAAGACAGGGGGCTCAGTTATGGCTACACCTTC. The chain carries TRBV6-1 and TRBJ1-2, with TRBD1 identical over 10 bases. V shed 4 bases, J shed 5 bases, and the junction held 10 bases outside the gene matches. The CDR3 length is 16 residues. The germline gives CDR1 MNHNS, CDR2 SASEGT.

The genes are TRBV5-1 and TRBJ1-1, with D possibly matching TRBD1 (5 bases). Germline V gene lookup returns CDR1 SGHRS and CDR2 YFSETQ. Trimming removed 0 bases at V and 4 bases at J, with 13 bases between. The CDR3 has 15 amino acids. The CDR3 sequence: CASSLEWRGGTEAFF. DNA for the CDR3: TGCGCCAGCAGCTTGGAATGGAGGGGTGGCACTGAAGCTTTCTTT. Supplemented by reference TRBV5-1 and TRBJ1-1, the full variable domain reads KAGVTQTPRYLIKTRGQQVTLSCSPISGHRSVSWYQQTPGQGLQFLFEYFSETQRNKGNFPGRFSGRQFSNSRSEMNVSTLELGDSALYLCASSLEWRGGTEAFFGQGTRLTVV.

V usage is TRBV21-1 and J usage is TRBJ2-1; the D call of TRBD2 is as the table states it, not checked on the DNA. TRBV21-1 is shown as a pseudogene. The CDR3 is 20 amino acids. The CDR3 spells CASSKGEGLAGGPGDNEQFF. The CDR3 DNA sequence: TGTGCCAGCAGCAAGGGGGAGGGACTAGCGGGAGGGCCAGGTGACAATGAGCAGTTCTTC.

This clone was observed a single time. The rearrangement joins TRBV5-1 to TRBJ2-5; no reliable D call. Trimming removed 4 bases from V and 4 bases from J, with 8 bases in between. Germline-derived CDR1 and CDR2 are SGHRS and YFSETQ. The CDR3 is 12 amino acids. CDR3 DNA sequence: TGCGCCAGCAGCCTAAACCCAGAGACCCAGTACTTC. Amino acid sequence: CASSLNPETQYF.

The chain combines TRBV19 with TRBJ1-2; D remains ambiguous. V was clipped by 1 base and J by 3 bases, with 6 bases between them. Germline V gives CDR1 LNHDA, CDR2 SQIVND (reference sequence). CDR3 length: 13 amino acids. The CDR3 loop is CASSIGADYGYTF. In DNA, the CDR3 is TGTGCCAGTAGTATAGGGGCCGACTATGGCTACACCTTC.

The genes are TRBV4-1 and TRBJ1-1; weak D call: TRBD1 (6 bases). V lost 4 bases and J lost 4, with 13 bases in between. CDR1 and CDR2 from the germline V gene are MGHRA and YSYEKL. The CDR3 loop spans 14 amino acids. The CDR3 DNA reads TGCGCCAGCAGCCGCGGGGGCCTAGGCACTGAAGCTTTCTTT. The encoded protein is CASSRGGLGTEAFF.

This clone was seen only a few times. J is TRBJ1-5 and V is TRBV19, with TRBD1 as a possible D gene (6 bases). V shed 5 bases and J shed 3 bases, with 11 bases lying between them. The CDR3 consists of 14 residues. Germline CDR1 is LNHDA and CDR2 is SQIVND (reference sequence). The CDR3 coding sequence is TGTGCCAGTAGTCGGACAGACAACAATCAGCCCCAGCATTTT. Amino acids: CASSRTDNNQPQHF. Variable domain in full (rest from reference TRBV19 and TRBJ1-5): DGGITQSPKYLFRKEGQNVTLSCEQNLNHDAMYWYRQDPGQGLRLIYYSQIVNDFQKGDIAEGYSVSREKKESFPLTVTSAQKNPTAFYLCASSRTDNNQPQHFGDGTRLSIL.

The V and J genes are TRBV7-2 and TRBJ2-1; TRBD1 might be the D (5 bases). The V end lost 3 bases, the J end lost 5 bases, and 11 bases lay between the germline ends. The CDR3 runs to 14 residues. The V gene's germline CDR1 is SGHTA and CDR2 FQGNSA. In DNA, the CDR3 is TGTGCCAGCAGCTTGTTTGCAGGGAACAATGAGCAGTTCTTC. Its translation: CASSLFAGNNEQFF.

The rearrangement links TRBV5-6 to TRBJ1-4; TRBD1 matches at 8 bases. The CDR3 has 14 residues. With 0 bases clipped from V and 6 bases from J, the junction kept 1 base outside the gene matches. Germline CDR1 SGHDT, CDR2 YYEEEE. This CDR3 reads CASSLGQGHEKLFF. For the CDR3, the DNA is TGTGCCAGCAGCTTGGGACAGGGGCATGAAAAACTGTTTTTT.